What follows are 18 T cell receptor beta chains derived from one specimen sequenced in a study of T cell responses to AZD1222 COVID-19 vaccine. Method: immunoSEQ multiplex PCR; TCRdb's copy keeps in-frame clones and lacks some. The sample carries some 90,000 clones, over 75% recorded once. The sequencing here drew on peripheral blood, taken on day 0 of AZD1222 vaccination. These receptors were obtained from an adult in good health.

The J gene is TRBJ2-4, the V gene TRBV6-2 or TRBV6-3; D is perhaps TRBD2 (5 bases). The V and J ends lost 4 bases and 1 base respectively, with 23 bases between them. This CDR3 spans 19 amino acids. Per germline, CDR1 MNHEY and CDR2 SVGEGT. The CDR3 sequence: CASSSHASFESRAKNIQYF. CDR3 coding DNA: TGTGCCAGCAGTTCTCACGCTAGCTTCGAGAGTAGGGCCAAAAACATTCAGTACTTC.

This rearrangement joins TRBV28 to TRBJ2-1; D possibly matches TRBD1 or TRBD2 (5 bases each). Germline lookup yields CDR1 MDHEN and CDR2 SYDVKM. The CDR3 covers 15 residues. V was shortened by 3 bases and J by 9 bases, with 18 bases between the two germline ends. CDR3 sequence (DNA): TGTGCCAGCAGTTTTAGAGGGACGAGACGCGGTGAGCAGTTCTTC. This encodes CASSFRGTRRGEQFF.

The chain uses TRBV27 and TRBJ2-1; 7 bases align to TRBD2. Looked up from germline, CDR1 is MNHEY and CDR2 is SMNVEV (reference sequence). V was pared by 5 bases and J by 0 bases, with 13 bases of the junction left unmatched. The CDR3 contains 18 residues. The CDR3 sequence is CASSTQGGVLSSYNEQFF. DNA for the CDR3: TGTGCCAGCAGTACGCAGGGAGGGGTATTAAGCTCCTACAATGAGCAGTTCTTC.

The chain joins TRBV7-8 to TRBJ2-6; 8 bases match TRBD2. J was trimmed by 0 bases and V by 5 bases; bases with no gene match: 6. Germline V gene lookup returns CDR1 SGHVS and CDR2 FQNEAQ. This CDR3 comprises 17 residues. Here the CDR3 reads CASSQALAGSGANVLTF. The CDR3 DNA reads TGTGCCAGCAGCCAGGCGCTAGCGGGCTCTGGGGCCAACGTCCTGACTTTC.

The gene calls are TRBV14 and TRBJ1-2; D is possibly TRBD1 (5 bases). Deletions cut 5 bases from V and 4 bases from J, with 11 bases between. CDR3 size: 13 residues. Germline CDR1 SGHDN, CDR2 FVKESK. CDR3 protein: CASSIDSTYGYTF. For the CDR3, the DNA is TGTGCCAGCAGCATAGACAGCACCTATGGCTACACCTTC.

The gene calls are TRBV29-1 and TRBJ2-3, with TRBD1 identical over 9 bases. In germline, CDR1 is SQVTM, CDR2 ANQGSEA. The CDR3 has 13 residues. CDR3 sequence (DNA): TGCGGTTCCGGGACAGGGTGGACAGATACGCAGTATTTT. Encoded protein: CGSGTGWTDTQYF.

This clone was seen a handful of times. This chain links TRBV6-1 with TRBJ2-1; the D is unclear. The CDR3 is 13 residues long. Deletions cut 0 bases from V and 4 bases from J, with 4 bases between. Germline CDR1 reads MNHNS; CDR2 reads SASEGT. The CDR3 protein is CASSEAGYNEQFF. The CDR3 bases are TGTGCCAGCAGTGAAGCCGGGTACAATGAGCAGTTCTTC.

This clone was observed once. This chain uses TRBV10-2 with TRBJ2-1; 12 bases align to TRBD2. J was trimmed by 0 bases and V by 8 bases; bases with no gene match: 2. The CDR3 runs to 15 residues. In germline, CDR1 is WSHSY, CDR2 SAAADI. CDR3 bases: TGCGCCAGCGCTAGCGGGGGGGTCTCCTACAATGAGCAGTTCTTC. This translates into CASASGGVSYNEQFF.

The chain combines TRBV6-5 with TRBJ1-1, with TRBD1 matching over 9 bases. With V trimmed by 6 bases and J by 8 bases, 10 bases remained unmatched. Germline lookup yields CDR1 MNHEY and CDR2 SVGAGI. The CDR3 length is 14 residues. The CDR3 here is CASRAPGQGKEAFF. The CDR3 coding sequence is TGTGCCAGCAGGGCACCGGGACAGGGCAAGGAAGCTTTCTTT.

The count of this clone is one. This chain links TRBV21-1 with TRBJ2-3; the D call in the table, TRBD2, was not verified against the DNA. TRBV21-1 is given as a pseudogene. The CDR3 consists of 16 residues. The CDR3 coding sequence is TGTGCCAGCAGCATCGGGACTAGCGGAGGGACAGATACGCAGTATTTT. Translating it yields CASSIGTSGGTDTQYF.

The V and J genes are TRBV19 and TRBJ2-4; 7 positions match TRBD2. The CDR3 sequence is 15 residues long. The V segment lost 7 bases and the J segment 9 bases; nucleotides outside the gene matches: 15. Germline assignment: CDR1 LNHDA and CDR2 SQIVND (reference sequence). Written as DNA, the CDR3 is TGTGCCAGTACCGTACAGTCGGGGGGTCGGGGCATTCAGTACTTC. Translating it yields CASTVQSGGRGIQYF.

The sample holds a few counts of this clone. This chain's CDR3 is CASSLPGGSQPQHF. The CDR3 DNA reads as TGTGCCAGCAGCCTCCCAGGGGGAAGTCAGCCCCAGCATTTT. The V gene is TRBV7-8, the J gene TRBJ1-5; TRBD1 agrees at 7 bases. The CDR3 has 14 amino acids. In germline, CDR1 is SGHVS, CDR2 FQNEAQ. V lost 5 bases to trimming and J lost 6 bases; unmatched junction nucleotides: 7.

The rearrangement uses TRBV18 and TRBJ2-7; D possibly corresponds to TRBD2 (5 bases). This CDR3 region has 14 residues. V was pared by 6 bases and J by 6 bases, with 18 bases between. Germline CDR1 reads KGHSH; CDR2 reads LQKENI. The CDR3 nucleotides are TGTGCCAGCTCGCCGGTATCAGGCGAGGGCGAGCAGTACTTC. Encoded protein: CASSPVSGEGEQYF.

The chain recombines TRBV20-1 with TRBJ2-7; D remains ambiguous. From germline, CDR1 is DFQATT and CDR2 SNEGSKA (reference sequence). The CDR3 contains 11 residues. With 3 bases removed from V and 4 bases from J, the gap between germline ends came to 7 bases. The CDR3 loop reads CSASDLYEQYF. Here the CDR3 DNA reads TGCAGTGCTAGCGATTTGTACGAGCAGTACTTC.

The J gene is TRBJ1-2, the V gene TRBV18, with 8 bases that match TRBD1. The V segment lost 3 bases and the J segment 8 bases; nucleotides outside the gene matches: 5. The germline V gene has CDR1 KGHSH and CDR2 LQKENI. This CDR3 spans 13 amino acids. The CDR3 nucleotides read TGTGCCAGCTCACCCGGACAGGGTTTCGGCTACACCTTC. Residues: CASSPGQGFGYTF.

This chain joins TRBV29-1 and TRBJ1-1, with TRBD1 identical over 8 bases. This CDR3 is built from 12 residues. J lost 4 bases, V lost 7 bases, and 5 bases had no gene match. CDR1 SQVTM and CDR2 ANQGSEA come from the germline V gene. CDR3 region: CSDPGQATEAFF. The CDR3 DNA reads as TGCAGCGATCCGGGACAGGCCACTGAAGCTTTCTTT.

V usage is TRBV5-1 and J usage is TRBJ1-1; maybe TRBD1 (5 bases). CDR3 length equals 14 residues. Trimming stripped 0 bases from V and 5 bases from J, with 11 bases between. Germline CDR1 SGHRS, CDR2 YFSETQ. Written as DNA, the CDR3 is TGCGCCAGCAGCTTGGTTGGGGGAGGTACTGAAGCTTTCTTT. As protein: CASSLVGGGTEAFF.

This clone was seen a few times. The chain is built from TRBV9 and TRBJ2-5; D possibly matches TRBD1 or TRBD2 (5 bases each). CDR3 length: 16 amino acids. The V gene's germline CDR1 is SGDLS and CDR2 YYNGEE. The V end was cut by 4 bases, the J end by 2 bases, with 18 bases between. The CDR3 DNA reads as TGTGCCAGCAGCCCCTCCGGAGGACACCCTCAAGAGACCCAGTACTTC. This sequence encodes CASSPSGGHPQETQYF.